The entry that follows covers one TCR beta chain sequence. Its target is not known. This entry belongs to a study of T cell responses to AZD1222 COVID-19 vaccine. TCRdb's copy holds only in-frame clones and misses some; the assay was immunoSEQ multiplex PCR. The sample includes 78,000 or so clones, around 81% seen only once; the top ten take 40% to 55%. Germline lookup yields CDR1 LNHDA and CDR2 SQIVND (reference sequence). J lost 3 bases, V lost 5 bases, and 2 bases had no gene match. This CDR3 has 13 amino acids. Broader study findings: Only a handful of AZD1222 recipients, several in all, had baseline seropositivity.

Analyses pooled second doses at about 4 or about 12 weeks. The starting material was peripheral blood, obtained 28 days after the second AZD1222 dose. The V gene is TRBV19, the J gene TRBJ2-5; 8 bases are shared with TRBD1. This receptor was identified in an adult who received the AZD1222 COVID-19 vaccine. The CDR3 loop is CASSPTGEETQYF. The CDR3, as DNA: TGTGCCAGTAGTCCGACAGGGGAAGAGACCCAGTACTTC.